The rows below give T cell receptor beta chains drawn from one sample of a study of T cells in Graves' hyperthyroidism and ophthalmopathy. From the multiplex PCR reads, TCRdb called clonotypes with MiXCR, one entry per CDR3 protein. The sample holds approximately 600,000 distinct CDR3 sequences; 11% to 15% are singletons and the top ten take roughly 7%. Sequencing used blood. Receptors were obtained from a woman under 30 with Graves' ophthalmopathy. CDR3s include the opening cysteine and the closing phenylalanine or tryptophan. Expanded clones get a size class; other rows say once, few or many, or leave the size out.

V gene	clone size	CDR3 protein
TRBV5-6	many	CASSPRRGAEAFF
TRBV7-2	many	CASSLYGTDSIYGYTF
TRBV11-2	many	CASSPRPQTYYEQYF
TRBV24-1	many	CATSDLDGVGDTQYF
TRBV6-6	many	CASSYRTGGRYEQYF
TRBV7-9	many	CASSDGLGTSYEQYF
TRBV7-8	many	CASSNRTSGRTGETQYF
TRBV12-3/TRBV12-4	many	CASSEGQGSYQETQYF
TRBV5-1	many	CASSLGARELTGELFF
TRBV6-2/TRBV6-3	many	CASTSGSKIGEQYF
TRBV18	many	CASSPPGNSYQPQHF
TRBV12-3/TRBV12-4	.	CASSAIAGVGQFF
TRBV6-5	many	CASSYRGAGQVGRETQYF
TRBV9	.	CASSVSPGASYEQYF
TRBV5-4	.	CASSNRGFSGNTIYF
TRBV20-1	many	CSARGEGTSGTSSYEQYF
TRBV12-3/TRBV12-4	few	CASSLGRRVLAKNIQYF